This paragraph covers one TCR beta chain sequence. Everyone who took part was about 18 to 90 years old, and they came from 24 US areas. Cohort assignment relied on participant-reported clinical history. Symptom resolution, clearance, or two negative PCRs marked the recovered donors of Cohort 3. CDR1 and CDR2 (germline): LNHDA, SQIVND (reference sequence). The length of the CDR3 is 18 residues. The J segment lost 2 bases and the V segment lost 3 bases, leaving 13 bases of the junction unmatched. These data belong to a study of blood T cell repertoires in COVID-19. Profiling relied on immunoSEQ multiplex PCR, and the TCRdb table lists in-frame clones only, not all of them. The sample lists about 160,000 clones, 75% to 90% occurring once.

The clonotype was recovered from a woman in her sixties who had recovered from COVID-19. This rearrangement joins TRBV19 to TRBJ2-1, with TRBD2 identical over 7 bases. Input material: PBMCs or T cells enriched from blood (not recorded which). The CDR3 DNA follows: TGTGCCAGTAGTATGGGGATCGGGACTAAAAGCGCCTACAATGAGCAGTTCTTC. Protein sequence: CASSMGIGTKSAYNEQFF.